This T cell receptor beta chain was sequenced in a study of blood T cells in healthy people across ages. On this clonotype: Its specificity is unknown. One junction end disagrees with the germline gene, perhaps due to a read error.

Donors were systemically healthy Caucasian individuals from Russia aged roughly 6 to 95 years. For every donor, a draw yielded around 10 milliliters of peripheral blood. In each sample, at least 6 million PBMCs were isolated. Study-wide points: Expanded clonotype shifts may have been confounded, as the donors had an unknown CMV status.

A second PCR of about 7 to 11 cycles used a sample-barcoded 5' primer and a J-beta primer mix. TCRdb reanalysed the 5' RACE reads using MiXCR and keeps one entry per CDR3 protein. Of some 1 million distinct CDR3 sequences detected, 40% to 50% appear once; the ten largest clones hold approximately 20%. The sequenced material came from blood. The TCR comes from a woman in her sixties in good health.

For the CDR3, the DNA is TGTGCCAGCAGCCAAGGTGGCAGTCCCTATGGCTGCACCTTC. Translation gives CASSQGGSPYGCTF. This sequence joins TRBV3-1 and TRBJ1-2; no firm D call. Germline CDR1 and CDR2: LGHDT and YNNKEL (reference sequence). The CDR3 totals 14 residues.